This T cell receptor (beta chain) originates from a study of T cell repertoires in cytomegalovirus infection. Study details: Selected CMV epitopes included recently identified HLA-C-restricted ones as well as well-studied HLA-B-restricted ones. Study conclusions and caveats: Using cumulative public TCR beta family frequency, the authors identified those who carried CMV together with the relevant HLA. HLA-C-restricted, CMV-specific TCR beta clonotypes were dominant ex vivo.

In its sample, this clonotype was seen a few times. Its antigen is unidentified. This CDR3 region has 16 residues. The J segment lost 0 bases and the V segment lost 2 bases, leaving 6 bases of the junction unmatched. Germline V gives CDR1 SGHVS, CDR2 FNYEAQ. TCRdb ran MiXCR on the reads and lists one entry per CDR3 protein. The sample lists roughly 920,000 distinct CDR3 sequences; approximately 33% were seen once. The sequence was collected from a human donor in good health (CMV status not recorded). Some clones in this sample may be carry-over from other donors' samples. The material sequenced was cultured CD8+ T cells from PBMCs, taken from culture after CMV antigen stimulation. J is TRBJ1-1 and V is TRBV7-6; 7 bases map to TRBD1. The DNA for the CDR3 is TGTGCCAGCAGCTTAAGCCCGGGACAGCTGAACACTGAAGCTTTCTTT. Its translation: CASSLSPGQLNTEAFF.